This T cell receptor (beta chain) was recorded in a study of CD8+CD57+ T cells in acquired aplastic anemia. Study context: When averaged, DNA from sorted CD4+ and CD8+ cells came to 3 to 3.5 ug.

In this sample, this clonotype turned up many times. Its antigen is unidentified. Study-level results: Between patients and controls, approximately 29 CD8+ CDR3 sequences were found in common.

All patients picked for sequencing had shown, by flow cytometry, an expansion of CD8+CD57+ cells. Patients had not yet gotten any therapy when their blood was taken for sampling. CDR3 length equals 15 residues. Deletions cut 2 bases from V and 2 bases from J, with 13 bases between. Germline V CDR1 and CDR2: MNHNS, SASEGT. CDR3 and TCR beta VDJ profiling relied on genomic DNA as the template. TCRdb re-called the reads through MiXCR, storing one row per CDR3 protein. The repertoire holds about 180,000 distinct CDR3 sequences, with roughly 65% as singletons. The sequence derives from a human donor with aplastic anemia. This chain uses TRBV6-1 with TRBJ2-7, with D perhaps TRBD2 (6 bases). Specimen: sorted CD4+, CD8+, or CD8+CD57+ T cells (not recorded which) from PBMCs. The CDR3 DNA follows: TGTGCCAGCAGTGAATTTGCGGCGGGGCCCTACGAGCAGTACTTC. Encoded protein: CASSEFAAGPYEQYF.